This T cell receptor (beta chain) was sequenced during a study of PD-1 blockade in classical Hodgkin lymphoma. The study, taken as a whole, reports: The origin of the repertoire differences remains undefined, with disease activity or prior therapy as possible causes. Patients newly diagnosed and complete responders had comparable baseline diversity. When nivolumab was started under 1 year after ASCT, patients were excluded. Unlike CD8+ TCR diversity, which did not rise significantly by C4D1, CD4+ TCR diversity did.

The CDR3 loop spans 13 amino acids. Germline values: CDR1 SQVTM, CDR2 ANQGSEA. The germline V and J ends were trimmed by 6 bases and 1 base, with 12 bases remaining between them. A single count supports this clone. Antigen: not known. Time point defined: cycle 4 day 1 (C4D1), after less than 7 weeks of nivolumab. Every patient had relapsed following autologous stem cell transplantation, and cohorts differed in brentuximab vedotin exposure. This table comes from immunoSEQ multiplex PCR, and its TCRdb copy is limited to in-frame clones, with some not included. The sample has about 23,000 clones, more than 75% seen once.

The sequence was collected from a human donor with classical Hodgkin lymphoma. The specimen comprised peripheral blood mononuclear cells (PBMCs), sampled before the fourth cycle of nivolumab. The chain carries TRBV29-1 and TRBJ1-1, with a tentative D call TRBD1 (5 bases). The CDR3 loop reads CSVLGQGNTEAFF. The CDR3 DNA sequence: TGCAGCGTATTAGGCCAGGGGAACACTGAAGCTTTCTTT.